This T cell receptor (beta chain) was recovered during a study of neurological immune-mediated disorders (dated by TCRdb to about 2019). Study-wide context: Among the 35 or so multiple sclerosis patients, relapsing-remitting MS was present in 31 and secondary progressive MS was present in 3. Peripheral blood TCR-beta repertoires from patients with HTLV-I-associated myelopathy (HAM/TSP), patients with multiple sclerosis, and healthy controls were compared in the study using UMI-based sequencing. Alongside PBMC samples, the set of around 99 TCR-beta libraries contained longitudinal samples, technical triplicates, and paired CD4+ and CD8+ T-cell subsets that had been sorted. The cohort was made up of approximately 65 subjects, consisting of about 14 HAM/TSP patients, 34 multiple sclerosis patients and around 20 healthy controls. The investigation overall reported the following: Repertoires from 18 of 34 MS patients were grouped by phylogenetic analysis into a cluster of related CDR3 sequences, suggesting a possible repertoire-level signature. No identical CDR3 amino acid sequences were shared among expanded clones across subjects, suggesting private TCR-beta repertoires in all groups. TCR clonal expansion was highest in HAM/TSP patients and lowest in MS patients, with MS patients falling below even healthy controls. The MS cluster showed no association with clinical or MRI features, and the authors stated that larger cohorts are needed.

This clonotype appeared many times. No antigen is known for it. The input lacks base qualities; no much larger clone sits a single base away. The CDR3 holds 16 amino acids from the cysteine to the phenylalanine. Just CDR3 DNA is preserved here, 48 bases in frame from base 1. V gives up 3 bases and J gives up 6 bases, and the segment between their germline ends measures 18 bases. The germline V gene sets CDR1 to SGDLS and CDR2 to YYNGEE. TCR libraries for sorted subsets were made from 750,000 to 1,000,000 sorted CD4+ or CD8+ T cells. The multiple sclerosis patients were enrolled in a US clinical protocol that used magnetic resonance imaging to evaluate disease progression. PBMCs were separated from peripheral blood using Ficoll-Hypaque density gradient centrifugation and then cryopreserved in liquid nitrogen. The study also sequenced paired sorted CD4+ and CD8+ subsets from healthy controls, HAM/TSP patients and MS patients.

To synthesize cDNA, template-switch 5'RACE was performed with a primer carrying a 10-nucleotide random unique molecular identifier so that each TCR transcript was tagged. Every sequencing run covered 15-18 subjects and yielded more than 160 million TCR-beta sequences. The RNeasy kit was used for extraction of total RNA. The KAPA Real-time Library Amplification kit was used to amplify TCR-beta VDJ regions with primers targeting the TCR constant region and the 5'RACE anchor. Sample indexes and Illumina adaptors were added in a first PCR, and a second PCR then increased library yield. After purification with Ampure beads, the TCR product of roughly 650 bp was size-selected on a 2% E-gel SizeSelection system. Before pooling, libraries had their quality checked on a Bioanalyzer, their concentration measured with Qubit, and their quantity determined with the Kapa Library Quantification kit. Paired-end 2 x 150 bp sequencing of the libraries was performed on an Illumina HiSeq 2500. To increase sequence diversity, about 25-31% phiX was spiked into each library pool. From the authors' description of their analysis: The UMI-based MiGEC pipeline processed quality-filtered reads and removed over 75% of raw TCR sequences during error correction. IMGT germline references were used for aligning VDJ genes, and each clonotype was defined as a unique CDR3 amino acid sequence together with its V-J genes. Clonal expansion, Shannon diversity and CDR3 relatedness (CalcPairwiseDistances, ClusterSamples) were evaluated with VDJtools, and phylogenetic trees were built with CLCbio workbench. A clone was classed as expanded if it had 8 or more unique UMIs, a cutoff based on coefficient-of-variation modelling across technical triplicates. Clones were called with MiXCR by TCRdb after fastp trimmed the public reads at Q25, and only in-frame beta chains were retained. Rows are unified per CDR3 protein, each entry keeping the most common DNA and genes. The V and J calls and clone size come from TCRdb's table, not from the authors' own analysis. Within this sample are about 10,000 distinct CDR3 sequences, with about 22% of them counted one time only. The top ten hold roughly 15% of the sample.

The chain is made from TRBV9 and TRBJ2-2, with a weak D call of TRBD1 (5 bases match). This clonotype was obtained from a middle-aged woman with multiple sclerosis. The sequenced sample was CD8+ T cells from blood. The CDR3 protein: CASSDPQAGSAGELFF. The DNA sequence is TGTGCCAGCAGCGACCCCCAGGCAGGGTCAGCCGGGGAGCTGTTTTTT. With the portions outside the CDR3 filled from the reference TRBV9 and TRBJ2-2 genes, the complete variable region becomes DSGVTQTPKHLITATGQRVTLRCSPRSGDLSVYWYQQSLDQGLQFLIQYYNGEERAKGNILERFSAQQFPDLHSELNLSSLELGDSALYFCASSDPQAGSAGELFFGEGSRLTVL.